This entry describes one T cell receptor beta chain. The antigen is undetermined. This CDR3 spans 15 amino acids. Unmatched junction bases numbered 5, after V lost 0 bases and J lost 7 bases. Germline V gene data show CDR1 as SGDLS and CDR2 as YYNGEE. Then a second PCR, running roughly 6 to 12 cycles, was carried out with a sample-barcoded 5' primer and a J-beta primer mix. MiXCR was run by TCRdb on the 5' RACE reads, yielding one entry per CDR3 protein. The sample has about 780,000 distinct CDR3 sequences, around half seen once. The sample belongs to a study of blood T cells in healthy people across ages. Samples each had at least 5 micrograms of total RNA extracted. Study-wide results and caveats: Donor CMV status, an unknown factor, possibly confounded changes in expanded clonotypes. It was found that TCR beta diversity correlated strongly with the percentage of naive T cells.

V gene TRBV9 combines with J gene TRBJ2-1; TRBD2 agrees at 9 bases. The sequenced sample consisted of blood. This clonotype originated in a man older than 75 in good health. CDR3 nucleotides: TGTGCCAGCAGCGTAGGCGTTAGCGGGAGAAATGAGCAGTTCTTC. Encoded protein: CASSVGVSGRNEQFF.